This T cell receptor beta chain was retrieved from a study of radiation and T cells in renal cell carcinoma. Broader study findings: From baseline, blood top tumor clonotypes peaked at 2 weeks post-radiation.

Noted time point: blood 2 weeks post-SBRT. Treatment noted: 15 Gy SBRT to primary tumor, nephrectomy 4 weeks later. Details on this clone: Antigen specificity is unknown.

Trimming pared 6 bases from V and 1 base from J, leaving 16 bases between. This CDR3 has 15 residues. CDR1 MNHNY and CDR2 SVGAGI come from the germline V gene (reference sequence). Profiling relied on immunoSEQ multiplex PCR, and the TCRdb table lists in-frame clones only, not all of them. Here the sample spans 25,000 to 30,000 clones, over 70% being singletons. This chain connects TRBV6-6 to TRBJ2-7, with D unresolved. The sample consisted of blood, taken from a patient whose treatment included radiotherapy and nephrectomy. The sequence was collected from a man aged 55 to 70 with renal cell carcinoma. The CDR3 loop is CASRKDTGISYEQYF. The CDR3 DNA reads TGTGCCAGCAGAAAAGACACGGGTATTTCCTACGAGCAGTACTTC.